A single sample gave rise to the 30 T cell receptor beta chains below, sequenced in a study. TCRdb re-called the RT-PCR reads through MiXCR, storing one row per CDR3 protein. The sample includes 4,400 or so distinct CDR3 sequences, less than 40% of them seen just once. Input material: memory CD4+ T cells from salivary gland. The receptor source for this set is a female donor with primary Sjogren's syndrome.

The CDR3 is CSARPGQLGQPQHF. DNA for the CDR3: TGCAGTGCTAGACCGGGACAGTTAGGCCAGCCCCAGCATTTT. The chain links TRBV20-1 to TRBJ1-5; 7 bases map to TRBD1. The CDR3 contains 14 residues. With 2 bases clipped from V and 7 bases from J, the junction kept 8 bases outside the gene matches. Germline values: CDR1 DFQATT, CDR2 SNEGSKA (reference sequence).

This clonotype was seen at least ten times. This chain links TRBV28 with TRBJ2-7, with D perhaps TRBD1 or TRBD2 (5 bases each). Germline CDR1 and CDR2: MDHEN and SYDVKM. This CDR3 spans 13 amino acids. Between the trimmed V and J ends, which lost 6 bases and 0 bases, there was a span of 9 bases. The CDR3 sequence: CASRGVSSYEQYV. The DNA for the CDR3 is TGTGCCAGCAGGGGGGTGAGCTCCTACGAGCAGTACGTC.

This clonotype is labeled medium-sized. The rearrangement uses TRBV6-5 and TRBJ2-1; 10 nucleotides line up with TRBD2. The CDR3 loop spans 15 amino acids. The V and J ends lost 2 bases and 5 bases, in that order; junction bases with no gene match: 3. The V gene's germline CDR1 is MNHEY and CDR2 SVGAGI. The CDR3 region has the DNA TGTGCCAGCAGTTACGAAGCGGGAGGGAACAATGAGCAGTTCTTC. It encodes CASSYEAGGNNEQFF.

By sample share, this clonotype is large. This sequence joins TRBV10-3 and TRBJ2-7; 14 nucleotides agree with TRBD2. J gave up 4 bases and V 4 bases, and 3 bases lay outside the gene matches. This CDR3 is built from 15 residues. Germline CDR1 reads ENHRY; CDR2 reads SYGVKD. CDR3 loop: CAISATSGRVYEQYF. The CDR3 region has the DNA TGTGCCATCAGTGCGACTAGCGGGAGGGTATACGAGCAGTACTTC.

This clonotype is deemed medium-sized (0.01 to 0.1%). The gene calls are TRBV12-3 or TRBV12-4 and TRBJ1-2; D call uncertain. V lost 6 bases, J lost 8 bases, and 16 bases lay in between. The CDR3 covers 13 residues. The CDR3 DNA reads TGTGCCAGCAGCCTAGGACCCAGCGCGGGCTACACCTTC. It yields the protein CASSLGPSAGYTF.

As DNA, the CDR3 is TGTGCCCGCAAAACCCTGAGGGGGGAGCAGTACGTC. The encoded protein is CARKTLRGEQYV. The rearrangement uses TRBV30 and TRBJ2-7, with D possibly TRBD1 on 6 matching bases. Germline V gives CDR1 GTSNPN, CDR2 SVGIG (reference sequence). The CDR3 runs 12 residues. V was cut by 8 bases and J by 7 bases, with 18 bases left in between.

There are a few counts of this clonotype. J is TRBJ1-1 and V is TRBV19; possible D gene TRBD1, 5 bases. In germline, CDR1 is LNHDA, CDR2 SQIVND (reference sequence). The CDR3 totals 16 residues. V dropped 1 base and J dropped 0 bases, with 12 bases sitting between them. Here the CDR3 reads CASSIVSRVMNTEAFF. DNA for the CDR3: TGTGCCAGTAGTATAGTCAGCAGGGTTATGAACACTGAAGCTTTCTTT.

This clonotype rates as large (0.1 to 1%). V and J are TRBV20-1 and TRBJ2-7, with 8 bases aligning to TRBD1. From germline, CDR1 is DFQATT and CDR2 SNEGSKA (reference sequence). Trimming cost V 4 bases and J 2 bases; bases outside gene matches: 4. The CDR3 is made up of 13 amino acids. CDR3 bases: TGCAGTGCTACAGGACAGGGCCCCTACGAGCAGTACTTC. Its translation is CSATGQGPYEQYF.

By frequency in the sample, this clonotype is medium-sized. The chain employs TRBV11-1 and TRBJ2-7, with TRBD2 as a possible D gene (5 bases). The germline gives CDR1 SGHAT, CDR2 FQDESV (reference sequence). Deletions cut 8 bases from V and 0 bases from J, with 11 bases between. The CDR3 length is 13 residues. CDR3 coding DNA: TGTGCCAGCGCGAGGGAGACCTCCTACGAGCAGTACGTC. Amino acid sequence: CASARETSYEQYV.

By proportion, this clonotype is medium-sized. The rearrangement uses TRBV20-1 and TRBJ2-1; 7 bases align to TRBD2. V trimming: 3 bases; J trimming: 6 bases; junction bases outside the gene matches: 11. CDR1 and CDR2 (germline): DFQATT, SNEGSKA (reference sequence). The CDR3 is 15 residues long. CDR3 DNA: TGCAGTGCTAGGAAGGGACCCTGGGAGGGCAATGAGCAGTTCTTC. It encodes CSARKGPWEGNEQFF.

The chain carries TRBV7-2 and TRBJ1-2, with D tentatively TRBD1 (6 bases). Per germline, CDR1 SGHTA and CDR2 FQGNSA. This CDR3 is 13 amino acids long. The ends were cut back, 3 bases at V and 12 bases at J, with 17 bases in the middle. The CDR3 spells CASSLDRSSGNTF. CDR3 coding DNA: TGTGCCAGCAGCTTGGACAGAAGCTCTGGAAACACCTTC.

This clonotype has a single count. J is TRBJ2-1 and V is TRBV6-1, with a possible D match to TRBD1 (5 bases). The V gene's germline CDR1 is MNHNS and CDR2 SASEGT. The CDR3 covers 13 residues. V gave up 9 bases and J gave up 0 bases, with 9 bases separating them. The CDR3 DNA reads TGTGCCAGTAGACAGAGCTCCTACAATGAGCAGTTCTTC. Translating gives CASRQSSYNEQFF.

This clonotype has ten or more counts. J is TRBJ2-7 and V is TRBV5-6, with 7 bases identical to TRBD2. The CDR3 covers 17 residues. Trimming took 0 bases from V and 0 from J; bases not matched to a gene: 9. CDR1 is SGHDT, CDR2 YYEEEE, per germline. In DNA, the CDR3 is TGTGCCAGCAGCTTGGAGGCTAGCGGACCGAGCTCCTACGAGCAGTACGTC. This codes for CASSLEASGPSSYEQYV.

This clonotype came up once. This sequence joins TRBV4-3 and TRBJ2-3; maybe TRBD2 (5 bases). This CDR3 comprises 16 residues. Trimming left V 1 base short and J 7 bases short, with 18 bases between. The germline V gene has CDR1 LGHNA and CDR2 YSLEER. CDR3 sequence: CASSQAYREGTHTQYF. The DNA of the CDR3 is TGCGCCAGCAGCCAAGCGTATCGAGAGGGCACTCATACGCAGTATTTT.

This clonotype is termed medium-sized. This sequence joins TRBV20-1 and TRBJ1-1, with D possibly TRBD1 on 6 matching bases. V was clipped by 0 bases and J by 13 bases, with 21 bases between them. Germline V gene lookup returns CDR1 DFQATT and CDR2 SNEGSKA (reference sequence). The CDR3 length is 14 residues. The CDR3 DNA reads TGCAGTGCTAGAGATAGTGCCAGGGGTTCGTTGGATTTCTTT. Translation: CSARDSARGSLDFF.

This clonotype is medium-sized within its sample. The chain employs TRBV24-1 and TRBJ2-3; D may be TRBD2 (6 bases). The V and J ends lost 9 bases and 2 bases respectively, with 11 bases between them. The CDR3 is 13 residues long. Germline V gene data show CDR1 as KGHDR and CDR2 as SFDVKD. Written as DNA, the CDR3 is TGTGCCACCGGGGACTTCCTCACAGATACGCAGTATTTT. This gives the protein CATGDFLTDTQYF.

This clonotype is labeled as medium-sized. The chain employs TRBV9 and TRBJ1-1, with D possibly TRBD1 on 5 matching bases. This CDR3 spans 14 amino acids. Germline lookup yields CDR1 SGDLS and CDR2 YYNGEE. Trimming removed 3 bases at V and 1 base at J, with 10 bases between. DNA of the CDR3: TGTGCCAGCAGCGCCGGGACGGGGAACACTGAAGCTTTCTTT. Protein product: CASSAGTGNTEAFF.

This chain links TRBV20-1 with TRBJ2-3, with 8 bases matching TRBD2. Germline V gives CDR1 DFQATT, CDR2 SNEGSKA (reference sequence). V lost 1 base and J lost 4; bases outside the gene matches: 1. This CDR3 is built from 13 residues. CDR3 sequence: CSARAGGPDTQYF. In DNA, the CDR3 is TGCAGTGCTAGAGCGGGGGGGCCAGATACGCAGTATTTT.

The chain couples TRBV7-3 to TRBJ1-2; 8 positions agree with TRBD1. Germline CDR1 and CDR2: SGHTA and FQGTGA. The length of the CDR3 is 14 residues. V lost 5 bases and J lost 5; bases outside the gene matches: 7. The CDR3 protein is CASSPIGQGYGYTF. The CDR3 coding sequence is TGTGCCAGCAGCCCAATAGGACAGGGTTATGGCTACACCTTC.

The V and J genes are TRBV27 and TRBJ2-5, with D maybe TRBD1 (6 bases). Germline V gene lookup returns CDR1 MNHEY and CDR2 SMNVEV (reference sequence). V dropped 5 bases and J dropped 5 bases, with 18 bases sitting between them. The CDR3 extends over 15 amino acids. This CDR3 reads CASSQGTHRRETQYF. The CDR3, as DNA: TGTGCCAGCAGTCAAGGGACACACAGACGGGAGACCCAGTACTTC.

This clonotype was picked up a small number of times. This chain links TRBV20-1 with TRBJ2-7, with 10 bases that match TRBD2. The CDR3 totals 18 residues. Trimming removed 0 bases from V and 6 bases from J; junction bases left unmatched: 17. CDR1 and CDR2 (germline): DFQATT, SNEGSKA (reference sequence). The CDR3 region has the DNA TGCAGTGCTAGAGATTCAATAGGGACTAGCGCCCCCTGGGGCGAGCAGTACGTC. Translating gives CSARDSIGTSAPWGEQYV.

This clonotype ranks as medium-sized. The gene calls are TRBV6-4 and TRBJ2-1; no firm D call. V was clipped by 5 bases and J by 4 bases, with 0 bases between them. The CDR3 consists of 10 residues. Germline V gives CDR1 MRHNA, CDR2 SNTAGT. CDR3 protein: CASSYNEQFF. The CDR3 coding sequence is TGTGCCAGCAGTTACAATGAGCAGTTCTTC.

About this clonotype: With a much larger clone just one base away, this may be a read error. The V call is TRBV12-3 or TRBV12-4, the J call TRBJ1-5; D is unresolved. The CDR3 spans 14 residues. The CDR3: CASSLGADNQPKHF. CDR3 DNA sequence: TGTGCCAGCAGTTTAGGGGCAGACAATCAGCCCAAGCATTTT.

The chain combines TRBV20-1 with TRBJ2-3; tentatively, D is TRBD2 (6 bases). V lost 6 bases and J 1 base, leaving 11 bases between the germline ends. This CDR3 contains 13 residues. Germline lookup yields CDR1 DFQATT and CDR2 SNEGSKA (reference sequence). This CDR3 is CSALTGGTDTQYF. The CDR3, as DNA: TGCAGTGCGCTTACGGGGGGCACAGATACGCAGTATTTT.

The CDR3: CSARDPRGPRGTDTQYF. The CDR3, as DNA: TGCAGTGCTAGAGACCCGCGGGGGCCGCGGGGGACAGATACGCAGTATTTT. This chain uses TRBV20-1 with TRBJ2-3, with D perhaps TRBD2 (7 bases). V was pared by 0 bases and J by 3 bases, with 19 bases between. The germline V gene encodes CDR1 DFQATT and CDR2 SNEGSKA (reference sequence). CDR3 length equals 17 residues.

This clonotype was seen a few times. A much bigger clone sits one base away, suggesting this may be a read error. For the CDR3, the DNA is TGTGCCAGCAGTTTCCGCCGGCGGGACCGCGAGCAGTACGTC. It is translated as CASSFRRRDREQYV. This chain uses TRBV6-2 or TRBV6-3 with TRBJ2-7; weak D call: TRBD2 (6 bases). V lost 4 bases and J lost 6, with 16 bases in between. This CDR3 contains 14 residues. Germline loops: CDR1 MNHEY, CDR2 SVGEGT.

By frequency in the sample, this clonotype is medium-sized. As DNA, the CDR3 is TGTGCCAGCAGTCCTAGGTGGGGGCGGGAGGGCAGTGAGCAGTTCTTC. Protein sequence: CASSPRWGREGSEQFF. The rearrangement joins TRBV6-2 or TRBV6-3 to TRBJ2-1; 9 bases line up with TRBD2. V was pared by 5 bases and J by 9 bases, with 14 bases of the junction left unmatched. Germline V gene lookup returns CDR1 MNHEY and CDR2 SVGEGT. The length of the CDR3 is 16 residues.

This clonotype was counted a few times. CDR3 in amino acids: CASSQDRNTEAFF. The CDR3 nucleotides read TGTGCCAGCAGTCAGGACAGGAACACTGAAGCTTTCTTT. The rearrangement joins TRBV7-3 to TRBJ1-1, with D possibly matching TRBD1 (6 bases). CDR3 length: 13 amino acids. Germline V gene sequence: CDR1 SGHTA, CDR2 FQGTGA. V was cut by 6 bases and J by 1 base, with 9 bases left in between.

V is TRBV12-3 or TRBV12-4 and J is TRBJ2-1, with D possibly being TRBD1 or TRBD2 (5 bases each). Trimming removed 5 bases from V and 9 bases from J, with 11 bases in between. The CDR3 contains 12 residues. CDR3 loop: CASSPQRGEQFF. CDR3 DNA sequence: TGTGCCAGCAGTCCACAGAGGGGTGAGCAGTTCTTC.

This clonotype was counted ten times or more. The CDR3 sequence is CASSLTGLANVLTF. As DNA, the CDR3 is TGTGCCAGCTCCCTGACAGGGCTAGCCAACGTCCTGACTTTC. V and J are TRBV18 and TRBJ2-6; the match to TRBD1 covers 7 bases. Germline V gene data show CDR1 as KGHSH and CDR2 as LQKENI. J lost 7 bases, V lost 6 bases, and 6 bases had no gene match. The CDR3 contains 14 residues.